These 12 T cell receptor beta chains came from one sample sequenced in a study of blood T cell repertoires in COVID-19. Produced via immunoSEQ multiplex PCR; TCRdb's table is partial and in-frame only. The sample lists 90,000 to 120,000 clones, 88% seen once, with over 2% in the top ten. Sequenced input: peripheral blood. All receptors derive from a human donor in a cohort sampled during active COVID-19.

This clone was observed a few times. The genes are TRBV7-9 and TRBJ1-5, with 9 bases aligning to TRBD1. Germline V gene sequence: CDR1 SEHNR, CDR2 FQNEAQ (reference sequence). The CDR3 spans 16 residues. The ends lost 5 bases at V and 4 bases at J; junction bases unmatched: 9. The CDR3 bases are TGTGCCAGCAGCCCAACCGGGACAGGGACTAATCAGCCCCAGCATTTT. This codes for CASSPTGTGTNQPQHF.

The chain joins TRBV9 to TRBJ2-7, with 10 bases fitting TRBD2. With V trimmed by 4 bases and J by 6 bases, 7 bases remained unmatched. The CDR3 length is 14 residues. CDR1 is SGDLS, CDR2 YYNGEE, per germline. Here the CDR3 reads CASSPAVAGGEQYF. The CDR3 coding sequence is TGTGCCAGCAGCCCCGCAGTAGCGGGAGGCGAGCAGTACTTC.

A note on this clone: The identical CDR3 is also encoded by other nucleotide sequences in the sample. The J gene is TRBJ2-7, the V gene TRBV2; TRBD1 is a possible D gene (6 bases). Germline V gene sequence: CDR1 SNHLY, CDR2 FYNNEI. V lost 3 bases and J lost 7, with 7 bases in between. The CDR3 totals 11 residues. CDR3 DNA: TGTGCCAGCAGTGATAGGGGGGAGCAGTACTTC. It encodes CASSDRGEQYF.

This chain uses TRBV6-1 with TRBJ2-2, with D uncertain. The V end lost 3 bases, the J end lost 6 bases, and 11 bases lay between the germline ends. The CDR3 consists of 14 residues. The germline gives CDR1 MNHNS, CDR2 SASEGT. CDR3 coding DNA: TGTGCCAGCAGTGAGTCGGTAACCCCCGGGGAGCTGTTTTTT. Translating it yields CASSESVTPGELFF.

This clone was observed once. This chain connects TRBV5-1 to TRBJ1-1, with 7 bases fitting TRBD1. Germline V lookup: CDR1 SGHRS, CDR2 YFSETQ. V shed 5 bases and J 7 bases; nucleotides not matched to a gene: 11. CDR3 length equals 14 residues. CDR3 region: CASSEETGTNEAFF. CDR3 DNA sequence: TGCGCCAGCAGTGAGGAGACAGGGACGAATGAAGCTTTCTTT.

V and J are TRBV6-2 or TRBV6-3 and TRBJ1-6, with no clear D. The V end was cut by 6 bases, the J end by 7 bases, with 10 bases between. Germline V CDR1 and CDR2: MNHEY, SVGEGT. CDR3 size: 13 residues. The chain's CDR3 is CASRYEENSPLHF. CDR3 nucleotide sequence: TGTGCCAGCAGGTACGAGGAAAATTCACCCCTCCACTTT.

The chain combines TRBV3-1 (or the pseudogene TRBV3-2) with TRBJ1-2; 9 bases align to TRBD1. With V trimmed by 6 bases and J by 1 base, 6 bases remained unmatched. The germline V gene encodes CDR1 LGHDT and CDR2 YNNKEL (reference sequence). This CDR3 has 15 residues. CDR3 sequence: CASSRWTGDNYGYTF. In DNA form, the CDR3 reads TGTGCCAGCAGTCGATGGACAGGGGATAACTATGGCTACACCTTC.

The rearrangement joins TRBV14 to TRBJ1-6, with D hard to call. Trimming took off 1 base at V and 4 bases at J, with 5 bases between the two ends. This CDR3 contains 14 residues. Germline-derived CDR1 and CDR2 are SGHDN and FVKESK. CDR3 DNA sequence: TGTGCCAGCAGCCAAGGGCGGTATAATTCACCCCTCCACTTT. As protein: CASSQGRYNSPLHF.

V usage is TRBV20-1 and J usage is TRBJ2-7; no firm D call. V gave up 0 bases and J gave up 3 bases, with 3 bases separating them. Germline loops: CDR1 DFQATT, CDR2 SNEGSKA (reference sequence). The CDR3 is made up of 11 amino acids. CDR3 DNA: TGCAGTGCTAGAGACAGCTACGAGCAGTACTTC. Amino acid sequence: CSARDSYEQYF.

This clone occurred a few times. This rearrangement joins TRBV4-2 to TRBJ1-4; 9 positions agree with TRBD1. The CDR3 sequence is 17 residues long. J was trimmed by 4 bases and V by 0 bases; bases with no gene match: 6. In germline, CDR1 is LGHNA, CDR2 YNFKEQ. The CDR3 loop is CASSQDTGGLLNEKLFF. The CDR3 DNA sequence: TGTGCCAGCAGCCAAGATACAGGGGGCCTCCTTAATGAAAAACTGTTTTTT.

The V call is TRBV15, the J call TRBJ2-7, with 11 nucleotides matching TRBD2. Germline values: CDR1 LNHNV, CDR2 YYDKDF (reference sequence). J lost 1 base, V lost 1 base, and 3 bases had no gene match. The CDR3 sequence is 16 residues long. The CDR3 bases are TGTGCCACCAGCAGAGCGACTAGCGGGGCGTCCTACGAGCAGTACTTC. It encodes CATSRATSGASYEQYF.

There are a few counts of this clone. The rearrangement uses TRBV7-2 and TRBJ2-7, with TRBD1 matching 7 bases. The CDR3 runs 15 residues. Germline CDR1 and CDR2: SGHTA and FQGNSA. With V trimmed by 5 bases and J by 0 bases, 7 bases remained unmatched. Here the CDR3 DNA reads TGTGCCAGCAGCCCCCGACAGGGCGGCTCCTACGAGCAGTACTTC. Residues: CASSPRQGGSYEQYF.